What follows describes a single TCR delta chain. This clone has a count of ten or more. Which antigen it targets is not known. No much larger clone exists at a distance of one base, and base qualities are not known. Library preparation employed multiplex PCR. The data were produced on an Illumina MiSeq. From each sorted gammadelta T cell sample, both TCR gamma (TRG) and TCR delta (TRD) chains were sequenced. The study's own analysis went as follows. Repertoire analyses included clonotype tree plots, accumulated frequency of the top 20 clonotypes, diversity index (DI) and D75 metrics. For TCRdb, the public reads were processed anew by CATT, and duplicate DNA sequences were folded into one row. The V and J calls were not made by the authors but by TCRdb's processing. The sample contains some 100,000 delta-chain clones, 1.4% of them found a single time. The ten largest clonotypes hold 9% of the sample.

Vgamma9/Vdelta2+ and Vdelta2-negative gammadelta T cell populations were flow-sorted from peripheral blood mononuclear cells for bulk TCR repertoire analysis. The CDR3 holds 21 amino acids from the cysteine to the phenylalanine. Only the CDR3 DNA stays, 63 bases, in frame from base 1. CDR1 and CDR2 (TSWWSYY, QGS) derive from the germline V gene. For this chain, trimming is 1 base at the V end and 2 bases at the J end, and the number of junction bases without a gene match is 18. This entry belongs to a study of γδ T cells in repeated Plasmodium falciparum infection (TCRdb year 2021). Looking at the study overall: In the natural-infection arm, Malian children exposed to intense seasonal malaria transmission were enrolled and compared against age and gender matched Australian children. Samples from controlled-infection subjects were taken at baseline, right before selected infections, and 21 days after each infection. Several malaria-naive U.S. adults underwent four controlled human malaria infections by bites from P. falciparum NF54-infected Anopheles stephensi mosquitoes over approximately 620 days. In the study, the shaping of the human gammadelta T cell repertoire by repeated Plasmodium falciparum infection was examined using natural infection in Mali and controlled human malaria infection. Malian gammadelta TCR repertoires were analysed cross-sectionally during no-transmission periods and were analysed longitudinally across acute febrile malaria episodes.

What the authors observed across the whole study: Repeated controlled infections appeared to drive waves of new clonotype selection in Vdelta2-negative, largely Vdelta1+, gammadelta TCR repertoires. Because the controlled-infection cohort was small, analysis of inter-individual variability in gammadelta T cell responses was limited. A highly stable polyclonal repertoire over time and infection, with many inter-individual overlapping TCRgamma sequences, was shown by Vgamma9/Vdelta2+ TCR repertoires. Vdelta2-negative gammadelta TCR repertoires from Malian children appeared more clonally expanded, less diverse and less shared than those of Australian children. Generalizability was limited because the Malian cohort was drawn from a small rural village of predominantly one ethnic group.

The sample comprised gamma-delta T cells from blood. The rearranged segments are TRDV1 and TRDJ1, with 11 junctional bases fitting TRDD3. The receptor was derived from a pool of human donors (malaria-infected and uninfected, not separated). In nucleotides, the sequence is TGTGCTCTTGGGGAACGGACTTCCTCCAAGTACTGGGGGATAACGACCGATAAACTCATCTTT. This is translated as CALGERTSSKYWGITTDKLIF.